This T cell receptor beta chain came from a study of shared clonotypes between healthy human individuals. Study observations and caveats: Naive subsets usually exceeded memory subsets in estimated richness.

Each subset's genomic DNA was split evenly across several immunoSEQ plates. The protocol was immunoSEQ multiplex PCR, while the TCRdb copy is restricted to in-frame clones and leaves out a portion. The data show about 1.5 million clones, nearly 99% seen once. The CDR3 consists of 15 residues. Trimming pared 3 bases from V and 0 bases from J, leaving 8 bases between. Per the germline V gene, CDR1 is SGHAT and CDR2 is FQNNGV. Of note for this clone: Its antigen is still unknown.

This chain connects TRBV11-2 to TRBJ1-4; the D is unclear. The TCR originated in a young man in good health. Sequencing input: naive CD4+ T cells sorted from blood. Subset denoted: CD45RA+ positively selected. CDR3 amino acids: CASSLTVATNEKLFF. CDR3 nucleotide sequence: TGTGCCAGCAGCTTGACGGTTGCAACTAATGAAAAACTGTTTTTT.